One sample yielded the 9 T cell receptor beta chains listed below, sequenced in a study of blood T cell repertoires in COVID-19. Profiled with immunoSEQ multiplex PCR; TCRdb holds only in-frame clones, not every one. The data hold around 200,000 clones, with around nine tenths observed a single time. Input material: PBMCs or T cells enriched from blood (not recorded which). Source of these receptors: a woman aged 18-30 years who had recovered from COVID-19.

The chain recombines TRBV28 with TRBJ1-1, with a possible D match to TRBD1 (6 bases). Per the germline V gene, CDR1 is MDHEN and CDR2 is SYDVKM. Trimming took 5 bases from V and 1 from J, leaving 11 bases between them. This CDR3 has 14 residues. In DNA form, the CDR3 reads TGTGCCAGCAGTATCGGACAGCGGAACACTGAAGCTTTCTTT. Encoded protein: CASSIGQRNTEAFF.

The V call is TRBV13, the J call TRBJ2-3, with D possibly being TRBD2 (6 bases). The CDR3 consists of 17 residues. V lost 5 bases to trimming and J lost 0 bases, with 18 bases between them. Germline-derived CDR1 and CDR2 are PRHDT and FYEKMQ (reference sequence). CDR3 in DNA: TGTGCCAGCAGCCCTCCCTTTCGGGCGGGGAGCACAGATACGCAGTATTTT. Translated, it gives CASSPPFRAGSTDTQYF.

The chain links TRBV25-1 to TRBJ2-1, with D perhaps TRBD1 (6 bases). The CDR3 sequence is 15 residues long. Trimming took off 2 bases at V and 9 bases at J, with 17 bases between the two ends. Germline V gives CDR1 MGHDK, CDR2 SYGVNS. The CDR3: CASSEGRGAYSEQFF. The CDR3 coding sequence is TGTGCCAGCAGTGAAGGCAGGGGCGCGTATAGTGAGCAGTTCTTC.

This clone has only one observation. The V and J genes are TRBV5-1 and TRBJ2-5; 14 bases are shared with TRBD2. Germline lookup yields CDR1 SGHRS and CDR2 YFSETQ. J was trimmed by 11 bases and V by 5 bases; bases with no gene match: 5. This CDR3 has 13 residues. The chain's CDR3 is CASRSTSGRVQYF. CDR3 nucleotide sequence: TGCGCCAGCAGGTCGACTAGCGGGAGGGTGCAGTACTTC.

The count of this clone is one. The V gene is TRBV6-4, the J gene TRBJ2-1; D not resolved. Per germline, CDR1 MRHNA and CDR2 SNTAGT. The CDR3 loop spans 12 amino acids. V gave up 0 bases and J gave up 9 bases, with 6 bases separating them. The CDR3 sequence: CASSDSLGEQFF. The CDR3, as DNA: TGTGCCAGCAGTGACTCTCTAGGTGAGCAGTTCTTC.

The J gene is TRBJ1-5, the V gene TRBV7-6, with D possibly TRBD1 on 5 matching bases. The V gene lost 1 base and the J gene lost 11 bases, with 9 bases spanning the gap. Per the germline V gene, CDR1 is SGHVS and CDR2 is FNYEAQ. The CDR3 length is 12 residues. Here the CDR3 DNA reads TGTGCCAGCAGCTTAGTAGGAGGGGCCCAGCATTTT. Encoded protein: CASSLVGGAQHF.

The chain combines TRBV6-1 with TRBJ2-3; D unclear. V lost 1 base and J lost 3, with 5 bases in between. Germline CDR1 and CDR2: MNHNS and SASEGT. This CDR3 comprises 13 residues. Here the CDR3 DNA reads TGTGCCAGCAGTGAAGGGCGGACAGATACGCAGTATTTT. Translating gives CASSEGRTDTQYF.

The rearrangement uses TRBV7-3 and TRBJ2-2; weak D call: TRBD2 (6 bases). With 5 bases removed from V and 2 bases from J, the gap between germline ends came to 21 bases. CDR1 is SGHTA, CDR2 FQGTGA, per germline. The CDR3 loop spans 18 amino acids. CDR3 protein: CASSPRGSGGRNTGELFF. CDR3 DNA: TGTGCCAGCAGCCCGCGGGGCTCAGGAGGGAGAAACACCGGGGAGCTGTTTTTT.

The gene calls are TRBV28 and TRBJ1-1; D call uncertain. Germline lookup yields CDR1 MDHEN and CDR2 SYDVKM. The CDR3 extends over 13 amino acids. Trimming pared 7 bases from V and 2 bases from J, leaving 11 bases between. The DNA for the CDR3 is TGTGCCAGCACCGGCAGGAAAAACACTGAAGCTTTCTTT. The encoded protein is CASTGRKNTEAFF.